This entry is about one T cell receptor beta chain. The CDR3 is 12 residues long. V was cut by 7 bases and J by 7 bases, with 11 bases left in between. Authors' data handling: Nucleated cell counts were estimated from reference gene primer amplification. The data were produced by immunoSEQ multiplex PCR, yet TCRdb's version contains in-frame clones alone and is incomplete. The V and J calls and clone size come from that table; D and trimming were worked out from the DNA. The table shows about 100,000 clones, with 85% occurring only once. These data originate in a study of blood T cell repertoires in COVID-19. Study-level information: Italy, Spain and the United States were the sources of the convalescent and acute COVID-19 samples. T cells, B-cell-depleted T cells, or PBMCs supplied cDNA or gDNA.

This chain connects TRBV12-3 or TRBV12-4 to TRBJ1-5, with a tentative D call TRBD1 (5 bases). This TCR was sampled from a human donor in a cohort sampled during active COVID-19. The material sequenced was peripheral blood. CDR3 loop: CASTLGVQPQHF. The CDR3, as DNA: TGTGCCAGCACCTTAGGGGTCCAGCCCCAGCATTTT.